This T cell receptor (beta chain) was profiled in a study of long-term antiretroviral therapy in people with HIV. Runs used v3.0 of the immunoSEQ assay and were done at survey level. Sequenced by immunoSEQ multiplex PCR; TCRdb stores in-frame clones only, minus some. This table has 20,000 to 25,000 clones, around 82% appearing once. In this sample, this clone turned up a few times. The CDR3 has 15 residues. Trimming removed 0 bases from V and 4 bases from J, with 9 bases in between. Germline lookup yields CDR1 SGHVS and CDR2 FNYEAQ. This TCR came from a man aged 25 to 40 with HIV. The chain couples TRBV7-6 to TRBJ2-2; unclear D gene. The sequenced sample was unsorted PBMCs, obtained 1.5 years after starting antiretroviral therapy. This chain's CDR3 is CASSLAGSGTGELFF. CDR3 sequence (DNA): TGTGCCAGCAGCTTAGCTGGTTCGGGCACCGGGGAGCTGTTTTTT.